The source of this T cell receptor (beta chain) is a study of T cell responses to AZD1222 COVID-19 vaccine. Study-level points and caveats: Close to half of spike-specific TCRs reportedly recognize unmutated variant regions. Rises in breadth and depth of Spike-specific TCRs came after two AZD1222 doses. Baseline seropositivity characterized only a handful of AZD1222 recipients.

About this clone itself: No antigen is known for it.

TCRdb's copy holds only in-frame clones and misses some; the assay was immunoSEQ multiplex PCR. The sample contains about 140,000 clones, 91% of which appear only once. There are 15 residues in the CDR3. Germline CDR1 reads LNHDA; CDR2 reads SQIVND (reference sequence). The V gene end was trimmed by 1 base and the J gene end by 1 base; junction bases not matched to a gene: 1. This sequence was found in an adult who received the MenACWY meningococcal vaccine as a control. Sequences were derived from peripheral blood, sampled 28 days after the second dose of the MenACWY control vaccine. The chain recombines TRBV19 with TRBJ2-3; TRBD1 aligns across 8 bases. The CDR3 region has the DNA TGTGCCAGTAGTATAGTGGACAGGGGCACAGATACGCAGTATTTT. This sequence encodes CASSIVDRGTDTQYF.